This entry lists 26 T cell receptor beta chains sequenced from one sample in a study of cytomegalovirus exposure and HLA in healthy donors. The PCR ran on 60 Vbeta and 13 Jbeta primers. Sequencing was performed with immunoSEQ multiplex PCR; in TCRdb, only in-frame clones are kept and a portion is missing. The data contain 200,000 to 250,000 clones, 80% to 85% of them singletons. Sequencing was carried out using PBMCs. Receptors were obtained from a woman aged 60 to 75 in good health and CMV-seropositive.

V and J are TRBV6-4 and TRBJ1-4; TRBD1 matches 8 bases. Germline lookup yields CDR1 MRHNA and CDR2 SNTAGT. The J segment lost 10 bases and the V segment lost 3 bases, leaving 4 bases of the junction unmatched. The length of the CDR3 is 13 residues. The DNA of the CDR3 is TGTGCCAGCAGTGAGACAGGGGTGGGAAAACTGTTTTTT. It specifies CASSETGVGKLFF.

J is TRBJ1-5 and V is TRBV7-2; TRBD1 matches 8 bases. Trimming took 1 base from V and 6 from J; bases not matched to a gene: 5. The CDR3 consists of 15 residues. From germline, CDR1 is SGHTA and CDR2 FQGNSA. CDR3 sequence (DNA): TGTGCCAGCAGCTTAGGAGACAGGGGATCTCAGCCCCAGCATTTT. Residues: CASSLGDRGSQPQHF.

This clone was seen a handful of times. This chain uses TRBV5-1 with TRBJ1-3; D gene unclear. The length of the CDR3 is 12 residues. V was trimmed by 2 bases and J by 6 bases, leaving 6 bases between them. The germline gives CDR1 SGHRS, CDR2 YFSETQ. For the CDR3, the DNA is TGCGCCAGCAGCTTTCGGGAAAACACCATATATTTT. Protein sequence: CASSFRENTIYF.

The CDR3 is CASSPIAGGPPDTQYF. The CDR3 nucleotides are TGTGCCAGCAGCCCTATAGCGGGAGGGCCGCCAGATACGCAGTATTTT. The chain is built from TRBV2 and TRBJ2-3, with 11 bases lining up with TRBD2. The ends lost 6 bases at V and 4 bases at J; junction bases unmatched: 9. Looked up from germline, CDR1 is SNHLY and CDR2 is FYNNEI. This CDR3 contains 16 residues.

The chain employs TRBV5-4 and TRBJ1-6; D gene unclear. This CDR3 spans 16 amino acids. Per the germline V gene, CDR1 is SGHNT and CDR2 is YYREEE (reference sequence). V was clipped by 0 bases and J by 8 bases, with 15 bases between them. CDR3 sequence reads: CASSLGGQRADSPLHF. As DNA, the CDR3 is TGTGCCAGCAGCTTGGGAGGGCAGAGGGCGGATTCACCCCTCCACTTT. Complete variable domain (other parts from reference TRBV5-4 and TRBJ1-6): ETGVTQSPTHLIKTRGQQVTLRCSSQSGHNTVSWYQQALGQGPQFIFQYYREEENGRGNFPPRFSGLQFPNYSSELNVNALELDDSALYLCASSLGGQRADSPLHFGNGTRLTVT.

The rearrangement joins TRBV5-6 to TRBJ1-3, with 10 bases matching TRBD1. V dropped 2 bases and J dropped 3; count of bases not matched to a gene: 11. Germline CDR1 reads SGHDT; CDR2 reads YYEEEE. This CDR3 contains 18 residues. CDR3 in DNA: TGTGCCAGCAGCTTCCGAAACCCGGGACAGGGGAATGGAAACACCATATATTTT. It codes for CASSFRNPGQGNGNTIYF.

The rearrangement links TRBV11-1 to TRBJ1-1; D is undetermined. Germline CDR1 and CDR2: SGHAT and FQDESV (reference sequence). V dropped 2 bases and J dropped 0 bases, with 7 bases sitting between them. The CDR3 sequence is 14 residues long. The CDR3 region is CASSLLAVNTEAFF. CDR3 nucleotides: TGTGCCAGCAGCTTATTAGCAGTGAACACTGAAGCTTTCTTT.

The gene calls are TRBV19 and TRBJ2-1; 7 bases align to TRBD2. The length of the CDR3 is 15 residues. J lost 3 bases, V lost 6 bases, and 8 bases had no gene match. CDR1 is LNHDA, CDR2 SQIVND, per germline (reference sequence). CDR3 coding DNA: TGTGCCAGTAGCGGGGGGTTTGAGGGCTACAATGAGCAGTTCTTC. It encodes CASSGGFEGYNEQFF.

The genes are TRBV28 and TRBJ1-4, with D tentatively TRBD1 (5 bases). The CDR3 has 15 residues. Per the germline V gene, CDR1 is MDHEN and CDR2 is SYDVKM. V was trimmed by 4 bases and J by 7 bases, leaving 16 bases between them. The CDR3 sequence: CASSWNSGIREKLFF. CDR3 nucleotide sequence: TGTGCCAGCAGTTGGAACTCAGGGATCCGTGAAAAACTGTTTTTT.

The gene calls are TRBV9 and TRBJ2-3; 7 bases map to TRBD2. Unmatched junction bases numbered 4, after V lost 3 bases and J lost 3 bases. CDR1 is SGDLS, CDR2 YYNGEE, per germline. The CDR3 runs to 14 residues. The CDR3 nucleotides are TGTGCCAGCAGCGGGGACTACGCGACAGATACGCAGTATTTT. Protein: CASSGDYATDTQYF.

The CDR3 loop reads CASSMGANQPQHF. CDR3 nucleotide sequence: TGCGCCAGCTCAATGGGGGCCAATCAGCCCCAGCATTTT. The chain employs TRBV5-1 and TRBJ1-5; D is perhaps TRBD1 (6 bases). From germline, CDR1 is SGHRS and CDR2 YFSETQ. Trimming pared 7 bases from V and 3 bases from J, leaving 11 bases between. This CDR3 contains 13 residues.

CDR3 nucleotides: TGTGCCAGCAGCTTAACTGAGGGTGACGATGGCTACACCTTC. Translation: CASSLTEGDDGYTF. The chain recombines TRBV7-3 with TRBJ1-2; the D is unclear. In germline, CDR1 is SGHTA, CDR2 FQGTGA. This CDR3 is built from 14 residues. Between the trimmed V and J ends, which lost 0 bases and 6 bases, there was a span of 11 bases.

The V call is TRBV29-1, the J call TRBJ2-1, with D perhaps TRBD2 (6 bases). CDR1 and CDR2 (germline): SQVTM, ANQGSEA. The V and J ends lost 4 bases and 8 bases respectively, with 9 bases between them. This CDR3 is 11 amino acids long. The CDR3, as DNA: TGCAGCGTTGGACTAGGGGATGAGCAGTTCTTC. Its translation is CSVGLGDEQFF.

This clone came up a few times. J is TRBJ2-1 and V is TRBV30; 11 nucleotides align to TRBD2. CDR3 length: 13 amino acids. The trim removed 4 bases at V and 12 bases at J, leaving 8 bases unmatched. Germline V gene lookup returns CDR1 GTSNPN and CDR2 SVGIG (reference sequence). The CDR3 DNA reads TGTGCCTGGACCCCGACTAGCGGGACAGCGCAGTTCTTC. This gives the protein CAWTPTSGTAQFF. The variable domain in full, completed from reference TRBV30 and TRBJ2-1, reads SQTIHQWPATLVQPVGSPLSLECTVEGTSNPNLYWYRQAAGRGLQLLFYSVGIGQISSEVPQNLSASRPQDRQFILSSKKLLLSDSGFYLCAWTPTSGTAQFFGPGTRLTVL.

V usage is TRBV2 and J usage is TRBJ2-1; 7 bases map to TRBD2. The ends lost 8 bases at V and 6 bases at J; junction bases unmatched: 10. The CDR3 runs 14 residues. Germline V gene data show CDR1 as SNHLY and CDR2 as FYNNEI. This CDR3 is CASGGGGRGNEQFF. The CDR3 bases are TGTGCCAGCGGGGGGGGAGGCCGGGGCAATGAGCAGTTCTTC.

The gene calls are TRBV28 and TRBJ1-5; TRBD1 is a possible D gene (5 bases). Germline values: CDR1 MDHEN, CDR2 SYDVKM. The CDR3 is 13 residues long. With 11 bases removed from V and 4 bases from J, the gap between germline ends came to 15 bases. The CDR3 DNA follows: TGTGCCGCTCTAGGGGCGGCTAATCAGCCCCAGCATTTT. Its protein product is CAALGAANQPQHF.

This chain's CDR3 is CASSLEGLRTGELFF. CDR3 DNA sequence: TGTGCCAGCAGCTTAGAGGGACTACGGACCGGGGAGCTGTTTTTT. V gene TRBV7-7 combines with J gene TRBJ2-2; 7 nucleotides match TRBD2. Germline CDR1 is SSHAT and CDR2 is FNYEAQ (reference sequence). CDR3 size: 15 residues. The V and J ends lost 1 base and 5 bases, in that order; junction bases with no gene match: 4. Full variable domain (outside the CDR3, taken from reference TRBV7-7 and TRBJ2-2): GAGVSQSPRYKVTKRGQDVTLRCDPISSHATLYWYQQALGQGPEFLTYFNYEAQPDKSGLPSDRFSAERPEGSISTLTIQRTEQRDSAMYRCASSLEGLRTGELFFGEGSRLTVL.

The rearrangement joins TRBV7-9 to TRBJ2-3, with 9 bases fitting TRBD2. Germline-derived CDR1 and CDR2 are SEHNR and FQNEAQ (reference sequence). The V and J ends lost 8 bases and 0 bases, in that order; junction bases with no gene match: 15. CDR3 length equals 18 residues. The CDR3 sequence is CASDLQIAGATSTDTQYF. The DNA for the CDR3 is TGTGCCAGCGACCTACAAATAGCGGGAGCTACTAGCACAGATACGCAGTATTTT.

The chain combines TRBV5-6 with TRBJ1-3; no clear D. The length of the CDR3 is 14 residues. Trimming took off 0 bases at V and 3 bases at J, with 7 bases between the two ends. Germline CDR1 and CDR2: SGHDT and YYEEEE. For the CDR3, the DNA is TGTGCCAGCAGCTTGGTAGGGAGTGGAAACACCATATATTTT. Translation: CASSLVGSGNTIYF.

This chain joins TRBV15 and TRBJ2-7, with a tentative D call TRBD1 (6 bases). Between the trimmed V and J ends, which lost 0 bases and 5 bases, there was a span of 14 bases. The CDR3 is made up of 15 amino acids. Looked up from germline, CDR1 is LNHNV and CDR2 is YYDKDF (reference sequence). CDR3 coding DNA: TGTGCCACCAGCAGAGAAGGGCACAGGGCCCACGAGCAGTACTTC. It encodes CATSREGHRAHEQYF.

The rearrangement uses TRBV9 and TRBJ2-3; possibly TRBD2 for D (5 bases). The ends were cut back, 3 bases at V and 0 bases at J, with 11 bases in the middle. Germline V gives CDR1 SGDLS, CDR2 YYNGEE. The CDR3 is 15 residues long. CDR3 in DNA: TGTGCCAGCAGCGGAACTAGTCACAGCACAGATACGCAGTATTTT. It yields the protein CASSGTSHSTDTQYF. The entire variable domain, with the rest obtained from reference TRBV9 and TRBJ2-3, is as follows: DSGVTQTPKHLITATGQRVTLRCSPRSGDLSVYWYQQSLDQGLQFLIQYYNGEERAKGNILERFSAQQFPDLHSELNLSSLELGDSALYFCASSGTSHSTDTQYFGPGTRLTVL.

The chain is built from TRBV6-5 and TRBJ2-7; TRBD2 is a possible D gene (6 bases). Germline CDR1 is MNHEY and CDR2 is SVGAGI. V gave up 2 bases and J gave up 0 bases, with 8 bases separating them. The CDR3 is made up of 14 amino acids. CDR3 in DNA: TGTGCCAGCAGTTACGGAGGGGTCTCCTACGAGCAGTACTTC. The encoded protein is CASSYGGVSYEQYF.

The chain combines TRBV6-5 with TRBJ2-7; tentatively, D is TRBD2 (5 bases). The length of the CDR3 is 15 residues. Trimming removed 5 bases from V and 0 bases from J, with 14 bases in between. CDR1 and CDR2 from the germline V gene are MNHEY and SVGAGI. The chain's CDR3 is CASSSGRTTSYEQYF. CDR3 DNA: TGTGCCAGCAGTAGCGGCCGGACCACCTCCTACGAGCAGTACTTC.

The V gene is TRBV4-1, the J gene TRBJ2-7; 11 bases fit TRBD2. V lost 0 bases and J lost 6; bases outside the gene matches: 7. CDR3 length: 16 residues. Germline V gene sequence: CDR1 MGHRA, CDR2 YSYEKL. CDR3 protein: CASSQDRLAGGREQYF. CDR3 nucleotides: TGCGCCAGCAGCCAAGATCGGCTAGCGGGAGGTCGCGAGCAGTACTTC.

This clone was seen a few times. The gene calls are TRBV7-9 and TRBJ2-7; 7 bases line up with TRBD2. Germline CDR1 reads SEHNR; CDR2 reads FQNEAQ (reference sequence). This CDR3 has 13 amino acids. Germline trimming cut 3 bases from V and 6 bases from J; bases unmatched to any gene: 5. The CDR3: CASSLRLASEQYF. Here the CDR3 DNA reads TGTGCCAGCAGCTTGAGACTAGCTAGCGAGCAGTACTTC.

This rearrangement joins TRBV6-5 to TRBJ1-5, with TRBD1 as a possible D gene (5 bases). Germline values: CDR1 MNHEY, CDR2 SVGAGI. The CDR3 runs 14 residues. V gave up 0 bases and J gave up 5 bases, with 8 bases separating them. This CDR3 is CASSYSWGDQPQHF. The DNA of the CDR3 is TGTGCCAGCAGTTACTCCTGGGGGGATCAGCCCCAGCATTTT.